This TCR beta chain is drawn from a study of OX40 agonist ivuxolimab in advanced cancers. The overall study: Patients were dosed intravenously with ivuxolimab at 0.01 to 10 mg/kg every 2 weeks. One patient with hepatocellular carcinoma and two with cutaneous melanoma, three in all, had partial responses. Head and neck, renal cell, melanoma or hepatocellular carcinoma were the cancers that dose-escalation patients had.

Sequencing was performed with immunoSEQ multiplex PCR; in TCRdb, only in-frame clones are kept and a portion is missing. The sample lists roughly 80,000 clones; more than 85% were seen once. CDR3 length equals 15 residues. CDR1 is SSHAT and CDR2 is FNYEAQ in the germline V gene (reference sequence). For this clone: One junction end disagrees with the germline gene, perhaps due to a read error.

The rearrangement joins TRBV7-7 to TRBJ2-3; 12 bases fit TRBD1. The sequences come from CD4+ or CD8+ T cells sorted from blood, collected in a trial of the OX40 agonist ivuxolimab. This receptor was identified in an adult with an advanced solid tumor such as melanoma, head and neck, liver or kidney cancer. CDR3 DNA sequence: TGTGCTAGCAGCAGAGGGACAGGGGGCGCAGATACGCAGTATTTT. Its translation: CASSRGTGGADTQYF.